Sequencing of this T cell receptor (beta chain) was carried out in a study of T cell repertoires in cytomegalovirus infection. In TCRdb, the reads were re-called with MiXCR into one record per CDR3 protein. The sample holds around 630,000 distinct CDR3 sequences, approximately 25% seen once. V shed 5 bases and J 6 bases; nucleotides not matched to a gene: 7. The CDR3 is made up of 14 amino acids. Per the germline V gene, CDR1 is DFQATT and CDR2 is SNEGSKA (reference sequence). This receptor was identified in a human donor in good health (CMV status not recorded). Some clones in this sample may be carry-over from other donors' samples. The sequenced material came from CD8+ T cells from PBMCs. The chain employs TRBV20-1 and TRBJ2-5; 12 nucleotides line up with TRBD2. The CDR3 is CSARWTSGAQTQYF. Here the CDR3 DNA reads TGCAGTGCTCGCTGGACTAGCGGGGCCCAGACCCAGTACTTC.